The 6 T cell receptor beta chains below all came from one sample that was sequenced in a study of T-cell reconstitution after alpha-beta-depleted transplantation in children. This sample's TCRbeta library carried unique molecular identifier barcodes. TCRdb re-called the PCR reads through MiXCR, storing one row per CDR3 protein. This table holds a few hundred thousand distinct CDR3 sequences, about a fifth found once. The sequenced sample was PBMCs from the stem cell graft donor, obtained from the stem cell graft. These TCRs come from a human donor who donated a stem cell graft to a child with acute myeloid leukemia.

As DNA, the CDR3 is TGTGCCTGGATTCCCCAAGGGTCCCCCTATGGCTACACCTTC. Residues: CAWIPQGSPYGYTF. The chain has TRBV30 and TRBJ1-2; D is unclear. V dropped 4 bases and J dropped 4 bases, with 16 bases sitting between them. Germline CDR1 is GTSNPN and CDR2 is SVGIG (reference sequence). CDR3 length equals 14 residues.

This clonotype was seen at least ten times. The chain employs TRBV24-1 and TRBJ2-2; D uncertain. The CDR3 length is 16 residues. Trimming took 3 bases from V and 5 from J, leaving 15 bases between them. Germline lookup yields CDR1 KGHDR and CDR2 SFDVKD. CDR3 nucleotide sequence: TGTGCCACCAGTGATCCCCGCACCAAAGGGACCGGGGAGCTGTTTTTT. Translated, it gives CATSDPRTKGTGELFF.

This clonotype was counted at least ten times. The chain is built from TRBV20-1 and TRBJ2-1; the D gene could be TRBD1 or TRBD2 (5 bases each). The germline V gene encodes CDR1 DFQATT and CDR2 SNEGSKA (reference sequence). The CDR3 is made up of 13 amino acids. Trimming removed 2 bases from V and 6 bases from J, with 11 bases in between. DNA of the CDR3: TGCAGTGCTAGATACCGGGACGGCAATGAGCAGTTCTTC. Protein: CSARYRDGNEQFF.

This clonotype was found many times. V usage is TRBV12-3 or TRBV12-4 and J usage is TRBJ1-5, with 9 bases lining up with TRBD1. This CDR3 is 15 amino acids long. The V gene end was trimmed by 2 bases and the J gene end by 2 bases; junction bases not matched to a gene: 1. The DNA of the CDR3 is TGTGCCAGCAGTTTACGACAGGGGGGCAATCAGCCCCAGCATTTT. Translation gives CASSLRQGGNQPQHF.

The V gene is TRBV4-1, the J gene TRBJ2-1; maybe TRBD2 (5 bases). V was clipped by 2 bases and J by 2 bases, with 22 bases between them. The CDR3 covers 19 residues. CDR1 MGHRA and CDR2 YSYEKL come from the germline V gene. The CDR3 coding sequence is TGCGCCAGCAGCCAAAACACGGCCTCCACGGGATGGACCTACAATGAGCAGTTCTTC. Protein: CASSQNTASTGWTYNEQFF.

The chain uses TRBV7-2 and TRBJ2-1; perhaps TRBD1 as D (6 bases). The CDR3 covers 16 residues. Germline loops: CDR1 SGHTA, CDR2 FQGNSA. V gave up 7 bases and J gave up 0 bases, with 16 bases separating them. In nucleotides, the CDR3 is TGTGCCAGCATGGTCGGGACAACAGTCTCCTACAATGAGCAGTTCTTC. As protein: CASMVGTTVSYNEQFF.